This TCR beta chain was captured in a study of OX40 agonist ivuxolimab in advanced cancers. Findings of the study overall: Relatively little clonal expansion, among the lowest observed, appeared in partial responders at 0.1-3.0 mg/kg. In general, CD8+ T cells held more expanded clones than CD4+ did, on average.

People who had autoimmune disease history or systemic immunosuppression were excluded. Clones were read by immunoSEQ multiplex PCR, and TCRdb kept only the in-frame ones, dropping some. The repertoire holds some 48,000 clones, with less than 85% as singletons. Germline V CDR1 and CDR2: SGHVS, FNYEAQ. This CDR3 comprises 14 residues. Deletions cut 1 base from V and 0 bases from J, with 6 bases between. This clone appeared a few times. No antigen is known for it. The chain uses TRBV7-6 and TRBJ2-5; TRBD2 is a possible D gene (5 bases). The specimen was CD4+ or CD8+ T cells sorted from blood, collected in a trial of the OX40 agonist ivuxolimab. This TCR was recovered from an adult with an advanced solid tumor such as melanoma, head and neck, liver or kidney cancer. The CDR3 DNA sequence: TGTGCCAGCAGCTTAGGCGGGTACCAAGAGACCCAGTACTTC. Its translation is CASSLGGYQETQYF. The full variable domain, rest sourced from reference TRBV7-6 and TRBJ2-5, is GAGVSQSPRYKVTKRGQDVALRCDPISGHVSLYWYRQALGQGPEFLTYFNYEAQQDKSGLPNDRFSAERPEGSISTLTIQRTEQRDSAMYRCASSLGGYQETQYFGPGTRLLVL.